One and the same sample provided the 10 T cell receptor beta chains below, sequenced in a study of molecular identifiers for immune sequencing clone quantification (dated by TCRdb to 2017 to 2018). To prepare the library, PCR was applied. The sequencing machine was an Illumina HiSeq 4000. TCRdb itself trimmed the public reads at Q25 with fastp, ran MiXCR and retained productive beta chains. Rows merge per CDR3 protein into single entries with the most common DNA and genes. The sample yields about 67,000 distinct CDR3 sequences; around 17% were counted once. 1.4% to 1.5% of the sample is in the top ten clones. The specimen sequenced was naive CD8+ T cells from blood, with Jurkat cell RNA spiked in. The cell subset or site tag for this specimen amounts to: FACS-sorted CD8+CD4-CCR7+CD45RA+ naive T cells. The receptors were sampled from a human donor in good health. Some libraries in this study had Jurkat cell RNA spiked in.

This clonotype was detected many times. CDR3 DNA sequence: TGTGCCAGCAGTGATGGTACTACTAGCACAGATACGCAGTATTTT. Its protein is CASSDGTTSTDTQYF. This rearrangement joins TRBV2 to TRBJ2-3; no reliable D call. V was pared by 3 bases and J by 0 bases, with 10 bases between. CDR3 size: 15 residues. CDR1 SNHLY and CDR2 FYNNEI come from the germline V gene.

Note on this clonotype: A clone one base away is much larger, so this may be a read error. This chain's CDR3 is CASSLWLDIEAFF. The CDR3 DNA follows: TGTGCCAGCAGCTTATGGCTGGACATTGAAGCTTTCTTT. The chain combines TRBV7-8 with TRBJ1-1, with TRBD1 as a possible D gene (5 bases). V gave up 2 bases and J gave up 7 bases, with 11 bases separating them. The CDR3 runs to 13 residues. Germline V CDR1 and CDR2: SGHVS, FQNEAQ.

The chain links TRBV6-5 to TRBJ2-7; D is uncertain. The germline V gene has CDR1 MNHEY and CDR2 SVGAGI. The germline V and J ends were trimmed by 2 bases and 0 bases, with 8 bases remaining between them. The CDR3 sequence is 14 residues long. The CDR3 coding sequence is TGTGCCAGCAGTTACGGTGGGGTCTCCTACGAGCAGTACTTC. This translates into CASSYGGVSYEQYF.

This clonotype was observed at least ten times. The CDR3 loop is CASSQVDSYTTDTQYF. The CDR3 DNA reads TGTGCCAGCAGCCAAGTGGACTCCTACACGACAGATACGCAGTATTTT. The gene calls are TRBV4-2 and TRBJ2-3; a possible D gene is TRBD2 (5 bases). The V end was cut by 1 base, the J end by 3 bases, with 14 bases between. The CDR3 contains 16 residues. Germline loops: CDR1 LGHNA, CDR2 YNFKEQ.

Concerning this clonotype: A much larger clone sits a single nucleotide away, making a read error possible. This chain joins TRBV28 and TRBJ1-5, with unresolved D. CDR3 size: 15 residues. CDR1 is MDHEN, CDR2 SYDVKM, per germline. The CDR3 spells CASSLVGVSNQPQRF. In DNA form, the CDR3 reads TGTGCCAGCAGTTTAGTTGGGGTTAGCAATCAGCCCCAGCGTTTT.

The V gene is TRBV6-2 or TRBV6-3, the J gene TRBJ2-1; D may match TRBD1 or TRBD2 (5 bases each). Per germline, CDR1 MNHEY and CDR2 SVGEGT. V lost 2 bases to trimming and J lost 7 bases, with 18 bases between them. The CDR3 covers 16 residues. CDR3 region: CASSYGTGIEWNEQFF. In DNA form, the CDR3 reads TGTGCCAGCAGTTACGGGACCGGGATCGAATGGAATGAGCAGTTCTTC.

There are many counts of this clonotype. The genes are TRBV20-1 and TRBJ2-3; D perhaps matches TRBD1 (6 bases). The CDR3 consists of 14 residues. Per the germline V gene, CDR1 is DFQATT and CDR2 is SNEGSKA (reference sequence). V gave up 0 bases and J gave up 2 bases, with 9 bases separating them. The CDR3 coding sequence is TGCAGTGCTAGAGAGGACAGTACCACAGATACGCAGTATTTT. Protein product: CSAREDSTTDTQYF.

This clonotype came up many times. The rearrangement uses TRBV9 and TRBJ2-1; D is tentatively TRBD1 or TRBD2 (6 bases each). Germline values: CDR1 SGDLS, CDR2 YYNGEE. Trimming cost V 3 bases and J 5 bases, with 24 bases left between them. This CDR3 has 18 residues. The DNA for the CDR3 is TGTGCCAGCAGCGCCCTGCCAGGGGACTTCTCTTGGGACAATGAGCAGTTCTTC. It is translated as CASSALPGDFSWDNEQFF.

This clonotype occurred a few times. This chain connects TRBV12-5 to TRBJ2-1; TRBD2 agrees at 7 bases. The germline V gene encodes CDR1 LGHNT and CDR2 FRNRAP. V shed 6 bases and J 2 bases; nucleotides not matched to a gene: 7. The CDR3 extends over 15 amino acids. In DNA form, the CDR3 reads TGTGCTAGTGGCATCAGCGGGGCTCCCTACAATGAGCAGTTCTTC. Translating it yields CASGISGAPYNEQFF.

This clonotype was counted at least ten times. An end of the junction differs from the germline gene, which may be a read error. V usage is TRBV28 and J usage is TRBJ2-7; the match to TRBD2 covers 11 bases. Germline CDR1 reads MDHEN; CDR2 reads SYDVKM. The CDR3 has 13 amino acids. CDR3 amino acids: CASSGTSGYQQYF. In nucleotides, the CDR3 is TGTGCCAGCAGCGGGACTAGCGGCTACCAGCAGTACTTC.